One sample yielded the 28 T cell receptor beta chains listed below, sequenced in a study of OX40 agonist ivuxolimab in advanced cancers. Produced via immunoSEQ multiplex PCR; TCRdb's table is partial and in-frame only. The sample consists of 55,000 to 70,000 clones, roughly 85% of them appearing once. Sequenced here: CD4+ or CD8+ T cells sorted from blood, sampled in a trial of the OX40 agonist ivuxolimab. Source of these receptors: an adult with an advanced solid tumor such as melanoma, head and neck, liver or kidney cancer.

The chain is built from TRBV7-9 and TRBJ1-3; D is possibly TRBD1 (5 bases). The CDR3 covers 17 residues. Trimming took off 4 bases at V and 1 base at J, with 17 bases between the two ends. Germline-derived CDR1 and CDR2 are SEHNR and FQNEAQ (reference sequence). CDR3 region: CASSSPTGQGSGNTIYF. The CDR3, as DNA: TGTGCCAGCAGCTCTCCAACTGGGCAGGGATCTGGAAACACCATATATTTT.

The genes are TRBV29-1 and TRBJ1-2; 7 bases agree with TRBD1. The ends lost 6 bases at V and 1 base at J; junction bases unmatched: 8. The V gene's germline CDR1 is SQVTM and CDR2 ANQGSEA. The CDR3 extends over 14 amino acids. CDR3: CSVQTGPSNYGYTF. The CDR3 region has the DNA TGCAGCGTGCAGACAGGGCCAAGTAACTATGGCTACACCTTC.

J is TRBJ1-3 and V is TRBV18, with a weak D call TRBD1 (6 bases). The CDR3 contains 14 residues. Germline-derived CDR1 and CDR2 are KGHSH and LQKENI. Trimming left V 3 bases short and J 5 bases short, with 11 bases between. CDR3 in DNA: TGTGCCAGCTCACCGCGGACAGAACGAAACACCATATATTTT. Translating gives CASSPRTERNTIYF. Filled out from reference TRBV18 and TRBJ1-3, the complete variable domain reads NAGVMQNPRHLVRRRGQEARLRCSPMKGHSHVYWYRQLPEEGLKFMVYLQKENIIDESGMPKERFSAEFPKEGPSILRIQQVVRGDSAAYFCASSPRTERNTIYFGEGSWLTVV.

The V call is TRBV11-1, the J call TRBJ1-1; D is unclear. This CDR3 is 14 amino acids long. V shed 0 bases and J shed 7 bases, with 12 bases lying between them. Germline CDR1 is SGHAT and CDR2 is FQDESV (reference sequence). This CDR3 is CASSLAINRREAFF. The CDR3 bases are TGTGCCAGCAGCTTAGCTATCAACCGGCGTGAAGCTTTCTTT.

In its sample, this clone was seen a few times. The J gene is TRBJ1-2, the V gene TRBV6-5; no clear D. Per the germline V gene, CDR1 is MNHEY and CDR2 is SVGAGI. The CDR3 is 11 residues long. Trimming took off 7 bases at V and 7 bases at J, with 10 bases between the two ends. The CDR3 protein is CASKAWSGYTF. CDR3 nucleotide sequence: TGTGCCAGCAAGGCTTGGTCTGGCTACACCTTC.

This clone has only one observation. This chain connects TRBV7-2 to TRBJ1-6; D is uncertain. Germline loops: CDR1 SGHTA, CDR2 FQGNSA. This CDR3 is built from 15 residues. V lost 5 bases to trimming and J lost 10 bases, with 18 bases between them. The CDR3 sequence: CASSPPTASGSPLHF. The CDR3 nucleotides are TGTGCCAGCAGCCCCCCAACCGCGTCGGGGTCACCCCTCCACTTT. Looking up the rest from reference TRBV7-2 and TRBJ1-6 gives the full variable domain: GAGVSQSPSNKVTEKGKDVELRCDPISGHTALYWYRQSLGQGLEFLIYFQGNSAPDKSGLPSDRFSAERTGGSVSTLTIQRTQQEDSAVYLCASSPPTASGSPLHFGNGTRLTVT.

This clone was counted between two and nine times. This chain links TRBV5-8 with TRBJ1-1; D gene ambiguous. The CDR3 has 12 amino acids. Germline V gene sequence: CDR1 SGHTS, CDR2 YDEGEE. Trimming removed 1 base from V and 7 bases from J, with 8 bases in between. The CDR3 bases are TGTGCCAGCAGCTTGTTGGGAAATGAAGCTTTCTTT. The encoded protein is CASSLLGNEAFF.

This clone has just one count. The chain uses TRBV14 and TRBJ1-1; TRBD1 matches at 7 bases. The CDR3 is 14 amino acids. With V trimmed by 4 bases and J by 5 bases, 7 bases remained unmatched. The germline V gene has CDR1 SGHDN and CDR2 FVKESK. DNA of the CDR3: TGTGCCAGCAGCCCACAGGGGTTGGGGACTGAAGCTTTCTTT. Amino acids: CASSPQGLGTEAFF.

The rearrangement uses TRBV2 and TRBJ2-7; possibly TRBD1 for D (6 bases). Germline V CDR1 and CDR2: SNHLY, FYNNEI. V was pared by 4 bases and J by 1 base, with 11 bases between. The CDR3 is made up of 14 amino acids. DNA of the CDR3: TGTGCCAGCAGTGTCAACAGGGCATCCTACGAGCAGTACTTC. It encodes CASSVNRASYEQYF.

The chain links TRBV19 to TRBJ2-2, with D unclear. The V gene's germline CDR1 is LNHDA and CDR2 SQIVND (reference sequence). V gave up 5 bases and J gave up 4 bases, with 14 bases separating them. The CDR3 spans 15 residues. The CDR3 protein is CASSGRRSPTGELFF. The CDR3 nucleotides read TGTGCCAGTAGTGGCCGTAGGTCTCCCACCGGGGAGCTGTTTTTT.

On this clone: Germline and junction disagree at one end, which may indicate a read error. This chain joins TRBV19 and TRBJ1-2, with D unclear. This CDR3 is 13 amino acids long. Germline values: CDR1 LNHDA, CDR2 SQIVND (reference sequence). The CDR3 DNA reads TGTGCCAGTAGGATAGACGGAAACTATGGCTACACCTTC. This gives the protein CASRIDGNYGYTF.

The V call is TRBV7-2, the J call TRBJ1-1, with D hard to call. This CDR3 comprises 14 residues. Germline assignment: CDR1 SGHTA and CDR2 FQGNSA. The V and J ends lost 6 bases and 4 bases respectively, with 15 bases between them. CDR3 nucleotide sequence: TGTGCCAGCAGGCTCACCCACTCCTCCACTGAAGCTTTCTTT. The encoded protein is CASRLTHSSTEAFF.

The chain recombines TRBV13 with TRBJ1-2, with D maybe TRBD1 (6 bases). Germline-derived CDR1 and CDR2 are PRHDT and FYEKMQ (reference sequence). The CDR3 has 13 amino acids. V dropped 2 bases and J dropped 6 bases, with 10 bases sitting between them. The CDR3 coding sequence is TGTGCCAGCAGCTTACCGGGGGGCCATGGCTACACCTTC. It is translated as CASSLPGGHGYTF.

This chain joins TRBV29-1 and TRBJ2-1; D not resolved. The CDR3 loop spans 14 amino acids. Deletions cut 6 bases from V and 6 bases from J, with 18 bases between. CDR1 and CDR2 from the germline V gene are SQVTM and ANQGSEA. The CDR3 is CSVAPDLRRNEQFF. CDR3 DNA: TGCAGCGTCGCCCCGGATCTTAGGCGCAATGAGCAGTTCTTC.

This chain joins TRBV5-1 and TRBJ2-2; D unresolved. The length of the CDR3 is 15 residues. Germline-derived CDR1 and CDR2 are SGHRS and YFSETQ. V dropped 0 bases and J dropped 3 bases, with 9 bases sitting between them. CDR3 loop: CASSLAGSYTGELFF. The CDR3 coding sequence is TGCGCCAGCAGCTTGGCCGGATCTTACACCGGGGAGCTGTTTTTT.

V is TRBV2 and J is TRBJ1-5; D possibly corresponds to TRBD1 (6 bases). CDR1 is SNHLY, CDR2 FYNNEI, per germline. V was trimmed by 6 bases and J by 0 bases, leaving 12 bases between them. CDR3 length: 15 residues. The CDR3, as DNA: TGTGCCAGCAGCCGGACAGCTTATAGCAATCAGCCCCAGCATTTT. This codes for CASSRTAYSNQPQHF.

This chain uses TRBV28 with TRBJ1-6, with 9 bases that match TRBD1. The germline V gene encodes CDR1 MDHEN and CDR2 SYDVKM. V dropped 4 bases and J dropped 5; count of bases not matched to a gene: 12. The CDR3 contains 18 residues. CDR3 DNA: TGTGCCAGCAGTTGGGACAGGGCCCTGGGACTTAATAATTCACCCCTCCACTTT. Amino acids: CASSWDRALGLNNSPLHF.

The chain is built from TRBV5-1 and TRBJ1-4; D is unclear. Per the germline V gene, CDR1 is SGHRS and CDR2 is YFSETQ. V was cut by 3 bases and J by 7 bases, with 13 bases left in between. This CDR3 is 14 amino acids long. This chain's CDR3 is CASSSDPRGEKLFF. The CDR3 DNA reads TGCGCCAGCAGCTCGGACCCACGGGGTGAAAAACTGTTTTTT. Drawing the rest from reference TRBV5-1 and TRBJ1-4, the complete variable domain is KAGVTQTPRYLIKTRGQQVTLSCSPISGHRSVSWYQQTPGQGLQFLFEYFSETQRNKGNFPGRFSGRQFSNSRSEMNVSTLELGDSALYLCASSSDPRGEKLFFGSGTQLSVL.

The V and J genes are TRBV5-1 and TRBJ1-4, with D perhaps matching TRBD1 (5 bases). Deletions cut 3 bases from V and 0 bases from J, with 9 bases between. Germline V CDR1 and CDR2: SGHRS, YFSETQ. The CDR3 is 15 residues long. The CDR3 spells CASSSTVATNEKLFF. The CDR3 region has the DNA TGCGCCAGCAGCTCGACAGTTGCAACTAATGAAAAACTGTTTTTT.

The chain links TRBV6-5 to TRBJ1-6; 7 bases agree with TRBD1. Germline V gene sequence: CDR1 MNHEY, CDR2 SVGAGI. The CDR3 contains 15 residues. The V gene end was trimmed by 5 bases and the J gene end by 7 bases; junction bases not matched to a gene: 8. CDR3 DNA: TGTGCCAGCAGTCTCAGAGGAGGGGGCAATTCACCCCTCCACTTT. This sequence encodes CASSLRGGGNSPLHF.

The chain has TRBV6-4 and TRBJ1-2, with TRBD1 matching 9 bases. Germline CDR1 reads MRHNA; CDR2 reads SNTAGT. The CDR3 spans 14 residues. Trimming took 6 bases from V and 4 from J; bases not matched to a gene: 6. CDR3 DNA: TGTGCCAGCAGAAACAGGGGGCGGAGCTATGGCTACACCTTC. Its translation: CASRNRGRSYGYTF.

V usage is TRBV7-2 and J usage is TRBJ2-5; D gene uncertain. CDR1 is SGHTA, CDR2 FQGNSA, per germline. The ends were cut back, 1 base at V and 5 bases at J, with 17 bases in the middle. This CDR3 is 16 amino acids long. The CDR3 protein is CASSLVRSWARETQYF. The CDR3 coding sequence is TGTGCCAGCAGCTTAGTTCGCAGTTGGGCCCGGGAGACCCAGTACTTC.

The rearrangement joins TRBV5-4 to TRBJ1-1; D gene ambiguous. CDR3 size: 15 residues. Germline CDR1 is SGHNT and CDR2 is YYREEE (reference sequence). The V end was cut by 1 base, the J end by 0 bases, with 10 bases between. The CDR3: CASSLTRKMNTEAFF. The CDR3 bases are TGTGCCAGCAGCTTGACCAGAAAAATGAACACTGAAGCTTTCTTT.

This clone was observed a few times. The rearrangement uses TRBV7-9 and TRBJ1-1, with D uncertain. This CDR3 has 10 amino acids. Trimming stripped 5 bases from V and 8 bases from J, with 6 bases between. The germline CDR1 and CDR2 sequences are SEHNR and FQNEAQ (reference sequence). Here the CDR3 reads CASSRSEAFF. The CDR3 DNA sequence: TGTGCCAGCAGCCGGAGCGAAGCTTTCTTT. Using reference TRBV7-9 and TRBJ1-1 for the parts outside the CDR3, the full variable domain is DTGVSQNPRHKITKRGQNVTFRCDPISEHNRLYWYRQTLGQGPEFLTYFQNEAQLEKSRLLSDRFSAERPKGSFSTLEIQRTEQGDSAMYLCASSRSEAFFGQGTRLTVV.

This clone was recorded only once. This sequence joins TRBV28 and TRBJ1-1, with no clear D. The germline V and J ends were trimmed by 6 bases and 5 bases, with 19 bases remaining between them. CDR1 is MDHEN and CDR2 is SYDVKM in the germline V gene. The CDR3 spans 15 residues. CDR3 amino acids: CASRTEVRHWTEAFF. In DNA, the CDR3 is TGTGCCAGCAGAACCGAGGTACGGCATTGGACTGAAGCTTTCTTT. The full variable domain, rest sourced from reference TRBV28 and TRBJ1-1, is DVKVTQSSRYLVKRTGEKVFLECVQDMDHENMFWYRQDPGLGLRLIYFSYDVKMKEKGDIPEGYSVSREKKERFSLILESASTNQTSMYLCASRTEVRHWTEAFFGQGTRLTVV.

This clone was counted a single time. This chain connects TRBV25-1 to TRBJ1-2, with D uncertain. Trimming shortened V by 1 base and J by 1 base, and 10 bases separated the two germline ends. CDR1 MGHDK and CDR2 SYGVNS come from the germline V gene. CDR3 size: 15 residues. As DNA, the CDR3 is TGTGCCAGCAGTGAATTTAACAGCTTTAACTATGGCTACACCTTC. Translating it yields CASSEFNSFNYGYTF.

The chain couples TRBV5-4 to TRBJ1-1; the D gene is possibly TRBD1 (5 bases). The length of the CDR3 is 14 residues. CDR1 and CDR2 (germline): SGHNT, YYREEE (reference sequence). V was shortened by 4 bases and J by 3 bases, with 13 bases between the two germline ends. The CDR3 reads CASSPRQGDTEAFF. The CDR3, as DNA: TGTGCCAGCAGCCCGCGCCAGGGAGACACTGAAGCTTTCTTT.

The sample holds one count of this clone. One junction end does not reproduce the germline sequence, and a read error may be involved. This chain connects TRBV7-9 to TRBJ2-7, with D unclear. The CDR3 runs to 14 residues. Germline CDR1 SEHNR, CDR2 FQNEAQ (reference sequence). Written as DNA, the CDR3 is TGTGCCAGCAGCTTGATGGCAGAATCCTACGAGCAGTGCTTC. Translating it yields CASSLMAESYEQCF.